The 10 T cell receptor beta chains listed next were all sequenced from one sample in a study of CD8 T cells in ankylosing spondylitis (dated by TCRdb to the late 2010s). The library relied on 5' RACE. Sequencing was performed on an Illumina HiSeq 2500. TCRdb trimmed public reads at Q25 via fastp, called clones via MiXCR and kept in-frame beta chains. Here each entry gathers all rows of one CDR3 protein and keeps the most common genes and DNA. A total of approximately 220,000 distinct CDR3 sequences appear in this sample, roughly 25% of them only once. The ten largest clones add up to less than 8.5% of the sample. Sequencing was performed on blood, either unsorted or a sorted T cell fraction (not recorded which). Receptors originate from a male donor with ankylosing spondylitis or in good health (not recorded which).

The chain recombines TRBV5-1 with TRBJ2-5, with D uncertain. The CDR3 sequence is 14 residues long. Trimming stripped 0 bases from V and 0 bases from J, with 6 bases between. Per germline, CDR1 SGHRS and CDR2 YFSETQ. CDR3 residues: CASSLADNQETQYF. Written as DNA, the CDR3 is TGCGCCAGCAGCTTGGCGGATAACCAAGAGACCCAGTACTTC.

V usage is TRBV29-1 and J usage is TRBJ2-3; D possibly corresponds to TRBD2 (6 bases). Trimming pared 3 bases from V and 2 bases from J, leaving 15 bases between. Germline values: CDR1 SQVTM, CDR2 ANQGSEA. The CDR3 extends over 15 amino acids. CDR3 residues: CSVDPRLGSTDTQYF. CDR3 DNA: TGCAGCGTTGACCCTAGACTAGGATCCACAGATACGCAGTATTTT.

The J gene is TRBJ1-4, the V gene TRBV9, with 7 positions matching TRBD1. Unmatched junction bases numbered 3, after V lost 0 bases and J lost 4 bases. In germline, CDR1 is SGDLS, CDR2 YYNGEE. The CDR3 extends over 15 amino acids. CDR3 region: CASSVGQGYNEKLFF. Written as DNA, the CDR3 is TGTGCCAGCAGCGTAGGACAGGGCTATAATGAAAAACTGTTTTTT.

This chain connects TRBV12-3 or TRBV12-4 to TRBJ1-1; D gene unclear. This CDR3 comprises 13 residues. V lost 7 bases and J lost 4, with 13 bases in between. The CDR3 region is CASKLQYSTEAFF. As DNA, the CDR3 is TGTGCCAGCAAACTACAGTACTCCACTGAAGCTTTCTTT.

This clonotype was found many times. The chain carries TRBV20-1 and TRBJ2-7, with a possible D match to TRBD2 (6 bases). The CDR3 sequence is 15 residues long. Per germline, CDR1 DFQATT and CDR2 SNEGSKA (reference sequence). The ends were cut back, 4 bases at V and 1 base at J, with 17 bases in the middle. CDR3: CSATPLGGFSYEQYF. DNA for the CDR3: TGCAGTGCTACCCCATTAGGAGGGTTTTCCTACGAGCAGTACTTC.

The J gene is TRBJ1-2, the V gene TRBV20-1; no clear D gene. CDR3 size: 13 residues. Germline assignment: CDR1 DFQATT and CDR2 SNEGSKA (reference sequence). The CDR3 loop is CRTRANVWDGYTF. The CDR3 DNA is TGCAGGACCAGAGCGAATGTGTGGGATGGCTACACCTTC.

J is TRBJ1-4 and V is TRBV5-1; TRBD1 agrees at 11 bases. Germline lookup yields CDR1 SGHRS and CDR2 YFSETQ. There are 18 residues in the CDR3. The V gene end was trimmed by 2 bases and the J gene end by 1 base; junction bases not matched to a gene: 7. The chain's CDR3 is CASSFRDRGSVTNEKLFF. The CDR3 DNA reads TGCGCCAGCAGCTTCCGGGACAGGGGGAGCGTAACTAATGAAAAACTGTTTTTT.

This clonotype came up many times. The chain links TRBV5-1 to TRBJ2-5, with TRBD2 matching 9 bases. V gave up 3 bases and J gave up 3 bases; unmatched junction bases: 3. CDR1 SGHRS and CDR2 YFSETQ come from the germline V gene. The CDR3 length is 14 residues. The CDR3: CASSSTSGKETQYF. The CDR3 DNA is TGCGCCAGCAGCTCGACTAGCGGAAAAGAGACCCAGTACTTC.

As DNA, the CDR3 is TGCAGTGCTAGAGGGCAGGCCTACGAGCAGTACTTC. It translates to CSARGQAYEQYF. This chain connects TRBV20-1 to TRBJ2-7; unclear D gene. V was shortened by 1 base and J by 2 bases, with 6 bases between the two germline ends. Germline V gene lookup returns CDR1 DFQATT and CDR2 SNEGSKA (reference sequence). The CDR3 covers 12 residues.

This clonotype was counted many times. In nucleotides, the CDR3 is TGTGCCAGCAGCCACCTGGGGGACAATGAGCAGTTCTTC. Its protein product is CASSHLGDNEQFF. This rearrangement joins TRBV3-1 to TRBJ2-1; the D call may be TRBD1 or TRBD2 (5 bases each). This CDR3 has 13 residues. CDR1 LGHDT and CDR2 YNNKEL come from the germline V gene (reference sequence). Trimming took 3 bases from V and 5 from J, leaving 8 bases between them.